The source of this T cell receptor (beta chain) is a study of T cells in Graves' hyperthyroidism and ophthalmopathy. Study overall: Any treatment followed the collection of peripheral blood at initial diagnosis.

As regards this clonotype: Its antigen remains unknown.

Findings of the study overall: Ophthalmopathy stood apart from stable hyperthyroidism in a 13 V-J model.

Amplification yielded TCR beta CDR3 regions, with RNA transcripts as the source. The primer set for the first-round RT-PCR of the TCR CDR3 was HTBI. MiXCR, run by TCRdb on the multiplex PCR reads, gives a single entry per CDR3 protein. The table includes 600,000 to 650,000 distinct CDR3 sequences, more than 20% detected once. V was cut by 1 base and J by 3 bases, with 14 bases left in between. The CDR3 sequence is 16 residues long. Germline values: CDR1 LGHNA, CDR2 YSLEER. The receptor was derived from a man aged 30 to 39 with Graves' ophthalmopathy. This rearrangement joins TRBV4-3 to TRBJ2-3; D may be TRBD1 (5 bases). Sequenced: blood. The CDR3 spells CASSQGWTLRTDTQYF. The DNA for the CDR3 is TGCGCCAGCAGCCAAGGATGGACACTTCGGACAGATACGCAGTATTTT.